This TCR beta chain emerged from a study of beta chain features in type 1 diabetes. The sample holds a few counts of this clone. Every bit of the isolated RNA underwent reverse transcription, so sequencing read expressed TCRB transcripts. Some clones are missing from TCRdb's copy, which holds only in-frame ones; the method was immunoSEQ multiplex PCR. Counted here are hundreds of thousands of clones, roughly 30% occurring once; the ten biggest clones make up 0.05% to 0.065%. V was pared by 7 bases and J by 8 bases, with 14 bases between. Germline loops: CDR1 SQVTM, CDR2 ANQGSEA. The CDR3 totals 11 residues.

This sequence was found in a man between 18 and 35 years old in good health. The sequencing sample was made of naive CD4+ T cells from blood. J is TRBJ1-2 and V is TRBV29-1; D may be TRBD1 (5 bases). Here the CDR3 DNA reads TGCAGCGGCCGGCAGGGAGGAGGCTACACCTTC. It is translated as CSGRQGGGYTF.